Sequencing of this TCR beta chain was carried out in a study of post-analysis software for immune sequencing data. Study as a whole: Several disease courses (relapsing-remitting, secondary progressive and progressive-relapsing) of multiple sclerosis were included. Findings and caveats of the study: Batch-matched samples strongly co-clustered by F measure. In patients, five TRBV segments were more frequent than in controls, with TRBV5-6, TRBV5-1 and TRBV20-1 among them. The normalized Chao1 diversity of multiple sclerosis patients was significantly lower than that of controls.

TCR beta libraries were prepared from cDNA with unique molecular identifiers. From roughly 1 to 10 million T cells, 400,000 to 650,000 cDNA molecules were obtained. TCRdb redid the calling of the PCR reads with MiXCR, one entry per CDR3 protein. The sample carries more than 450,000 distinct CDR3 sequences, 34% recorded once. With respect to this clonotype: What it recognizes is unknown.

J lost 8 bases, V lost 6 bases, and 5 bases had no gene match. Germline V lookup: CDR1 SQVTM, CDR2 ANQGSEA. The CDR3 is 11 amino acids. The source of this sequence is a girl younger than 18 with multiple sclerosis. Specimen: blood. The chain links TRBV29-1 to TRBJ1-2, with 8 positions matching TRBD1. In DNA form, the CDR3 reads TGCAGCGTCCCGGGACAGGAAGGCTACACCTTC. Its translation: CSVPGQEGYTF. Using reference TRBV29-1 and TRBJ1-2 for the parts outside the CDR3, the full variable domain is SAVISQKPSRDICQRGTSLTIQCQVDSQVTMMFWYRQQPGQSLTLIATANQGSEATYESGFVIDKFPISRPNLTFSTLTVSNMSPEDSSIYLCSVPGQEGYTFGSGTRLTVV.